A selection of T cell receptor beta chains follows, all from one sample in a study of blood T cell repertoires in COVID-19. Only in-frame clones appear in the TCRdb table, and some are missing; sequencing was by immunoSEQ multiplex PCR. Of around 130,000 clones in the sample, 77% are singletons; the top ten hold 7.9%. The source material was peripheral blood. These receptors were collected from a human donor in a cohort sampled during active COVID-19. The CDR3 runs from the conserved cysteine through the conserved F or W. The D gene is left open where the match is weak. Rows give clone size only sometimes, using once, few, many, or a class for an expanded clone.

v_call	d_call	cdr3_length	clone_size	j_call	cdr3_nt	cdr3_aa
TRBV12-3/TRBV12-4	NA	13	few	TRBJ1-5	TGTGCCAGCAGCCAGGGTGGCAATCAGCCCCAGCATTTT	CASSQGGNQPQHF
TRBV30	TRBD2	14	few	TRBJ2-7	TGTGCCTGGGGACTAGCGGGACCGAGGCTGGCGCAGTACTTC	CAWGLAGPRLAQYF
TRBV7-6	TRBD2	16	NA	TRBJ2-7	TGTGCCAGCAGCCCCAACCTAGCGGGAGTATCCGACGAGCAGTACTTC	CASSPNLAGVSDEQYF
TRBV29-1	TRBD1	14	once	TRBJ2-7	TGCAGCGTTGAGGAACCCAGGGGGACCTACGAGCAGTACTTC	CSVEEPRGTYEQYF
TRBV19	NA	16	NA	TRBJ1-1	TGTGCCAGTAGTATACGCCCCGTGGGGCTAAACACTGAAGCTTTCTTT	CASSIRPVGLNTEAFF
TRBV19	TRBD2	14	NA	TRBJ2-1	TGTGCCAGTATGGAGACTAGCGGGGGCGTCGAGCAGTTCTTC	CASMETSGGVEQFF
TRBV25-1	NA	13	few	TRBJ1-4	TGTGCCTCCAACACAGCAACTAATGAAAAACTGTTTTTT	CASNTATNEKLFF
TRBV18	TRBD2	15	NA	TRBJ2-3	TGTGCCAGCTCACCTTGGACTAGCGGGCCAGATACGCAGTATTTT	CASSPWTSGPDTQYF
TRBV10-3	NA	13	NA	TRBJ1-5	TGTGCCATCAGTGTGACAGACAATCAGCCCCAGCATTTT	CAISVTDNQPQHF
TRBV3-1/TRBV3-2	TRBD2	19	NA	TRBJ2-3	TGTGCCAGCAGCCAAGGAGGGAGCGGGGGGGCGCCCCACACAGATACGCAGTATTTT	CASSQGGSGGAPHTDTQYF
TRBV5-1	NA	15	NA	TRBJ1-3	TGCGCCAGCAGCTTGGATGGGGGGATCGGAAACACCATATATTTT	CASSLDGGIGNTIYF
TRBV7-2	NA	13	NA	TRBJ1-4	TGTGCCAGCAGCTTAGGGAGTAATGAAAAACTGTTTTTT	CASSLGSNEKLFF
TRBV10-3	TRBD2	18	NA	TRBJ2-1	TGTGCCATCAGTGAACTTCTGTCACTAGCGGGAGTTGGCGATGAGCAGTTCTTC	CAISELLSLAGVGDEQFF
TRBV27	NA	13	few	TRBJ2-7	TGTGCCAGCAGTTTAAGAGTTTCCTACGAGCAGTACTTC	CASSLRVSYEQYF
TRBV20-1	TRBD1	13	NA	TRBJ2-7	TGCAGTGCTAGTTACCAGGGGGCGGGGGAGCAGTACTTC	CSASYQGAGEQYF
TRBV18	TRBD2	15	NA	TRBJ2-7	TGTGCCAGCTCACCAGGGGGGGTACGGGGCTACGAGCAGTACTTC	CASSPGGVRGYEQYF
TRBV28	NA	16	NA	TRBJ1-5	TGTGCCAGCAGTTTACTGTTCAGGGCTAGCAATCAGCCCCAGCATTTT	CASSLLFRASNQPQHF
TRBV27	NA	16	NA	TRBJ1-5	TGTGCCAGCACCAGTCGGGGGTTGATCAGCAATCAGCCCCAGCATTTT	CASTSRGLISNQPQHF
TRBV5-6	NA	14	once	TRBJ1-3	TGTGCCAGCAGCTTGGGAGTGGCTGGAAACACCATATATTTT	CASSLGVAGNTIYF
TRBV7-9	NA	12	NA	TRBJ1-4	TGTGCCAGCAGCAATAAACTAGAAAAACTGTTTTTT	CASSNKLEKLFF
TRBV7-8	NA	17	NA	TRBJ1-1	TGTGCCAGCAGCTTAAGCGCAACCCCATTTGTAGGCACTGAAGCTTTCTTT	CASSLSATPFVGTEAFF
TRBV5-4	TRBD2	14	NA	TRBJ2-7	TGTGCCAGCAGCTTACTAGCGGGAGGCTACGAGCAGTACTTC	CASSLLAGGYEQYF
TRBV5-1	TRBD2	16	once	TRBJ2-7	TGCGCCAGCAGCGAGATGGGACTAGCGGTCTCCTACGAGCAGTACTTC	CASSEMGLAVSYEQYF
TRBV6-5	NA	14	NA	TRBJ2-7	TGTGCCAGCAGTTACTCTGCAGGGTTATACGAGCAGTACTTC	CASSYSAGLYEQYF
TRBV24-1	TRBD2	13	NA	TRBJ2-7	TGTGCCACCAGTGATATTAGCGGGAGGAAGCAGTACTTC	CATSDISGRKQYF
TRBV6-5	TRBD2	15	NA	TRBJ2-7	TGTGCCAGCAGTTTTTCCGGGACTAGCTCCTACGAGCAGTACTTC	CASSFSGTSSYEQYF
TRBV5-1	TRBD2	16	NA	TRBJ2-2	TGCGCCAGCAGCTACGGACTAGCGGGCCTAAACGGGGAGCTGTTTTTT	CASSYGLAGLNGELFF
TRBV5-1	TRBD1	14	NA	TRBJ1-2	TGCGCCAGCAGTCGGGACAGGGGGCAGGCTGGCTACACCTTC	CASSRDRGQAGYTF
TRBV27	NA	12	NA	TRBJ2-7	TGTGCCAGCAGTGGAGGGACCTACGAGCAGTACTTC	CASSGGTYEQYF
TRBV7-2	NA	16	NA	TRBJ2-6	TGTGCCAGCAGCCCAAACCGCGCTTTTGGGGCCAACGTCCTGACTTTC	CASSPNRAFGANVLTF
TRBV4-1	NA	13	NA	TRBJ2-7	TGCGCCAGCAGCCAAGGAGGAGCGATCGAGCAGTACTTC	CASSQGGAIEQYF
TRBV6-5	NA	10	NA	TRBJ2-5	TGTGCCAGCAGTCCAGGGACCCAGTACTTC	CASSPGTQYF
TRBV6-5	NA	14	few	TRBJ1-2	TGTGCCAGCAGTTCCGGCGGGGGGTTCTATGGCTACACCTTC	CASSSGGGFYGYTF
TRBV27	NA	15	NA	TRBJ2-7	TGTGCCAGCAGTTGGGCAGGGGGGAACTCCTACGAGCAGTACTTC	CASSWAGGNSYEQYF
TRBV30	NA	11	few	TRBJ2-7	TGTGCCTGGAGTGTCAAAAACGAGCAGTACTTC	CAWSVKNEQYF
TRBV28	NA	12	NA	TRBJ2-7	TGTGCCAGCAGCAGCGGACCCTACGAGCAGTACTTC	CASSSGPYEQYF
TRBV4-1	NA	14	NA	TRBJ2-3	TGCGCCAGCAGCCAAGCAGAAGGCACAGATACGCAGTATTTT	CASSQAEGTDTQYF
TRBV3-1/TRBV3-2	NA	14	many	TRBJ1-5	TGTGCCAGCAGCCTGGGAGGATTCAATCAGCCCCAGCATTTT	CASSLGGFNQPQHF
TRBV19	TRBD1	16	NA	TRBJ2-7	TGTGCCAGTAGTTCGTTCTCGGGACAGAGCATCTACGAGCAGTACTTC	CASSSFSGQSIYEQYF
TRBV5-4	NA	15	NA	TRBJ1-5	TGTGCCAGCAGCTTGGCCCCGGGGAGCAATCAGCCCCAGCATTTT	CASSLAPGSNQPQHF
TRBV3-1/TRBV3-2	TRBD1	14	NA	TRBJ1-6	TGTGCCAGCAGCCCGGGACAGGAACTCGGACCCCTCCACTTT	CASSPGQELGPLHF
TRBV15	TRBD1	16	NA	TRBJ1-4	TGTGCCACCAGCAGGGATAGACAGGGATCTAATGAAAAACTGTTTTTT	CATSRDRQGSNEKLFF
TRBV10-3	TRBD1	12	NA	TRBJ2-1	TGTGCCATCAAGGGACAGGGGATTGAGCAGTTCTTC	CAIKGQGIEQFF
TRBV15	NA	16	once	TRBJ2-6	TGTGCCACCACCAGGGGCAGTGACTCTGGGGCCAACGTCCTGACTTTC	CATTRGSDSGANVLTF
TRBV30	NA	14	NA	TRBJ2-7	TGTGCCTGGAAAAACGGCGGAGCCCCGGGGGAGCAGTACTTC	CAWKNGGAPGEQYF
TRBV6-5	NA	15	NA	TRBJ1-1	TGTGCCAGCAGTCAATCCGGGACGGGAGGGACTGAAGCTTTCTTT	CASSQSGTGGTEAFF
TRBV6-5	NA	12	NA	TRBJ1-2	TGTGCCACCCTGGGGAGTTTCTATGGCTACACCTTC	CATLGSFYGYTF
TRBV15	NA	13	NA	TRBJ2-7	TGTGCCACCAGCAGAGACTTATCCTACGAGCAGTACTTC	CATSRDLSYEQYF
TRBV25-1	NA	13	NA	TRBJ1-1	TGTGCCAGCAGTAACAGGCGGAACACTGAAGCTTTCTTT	CASSNRRNTEAFF
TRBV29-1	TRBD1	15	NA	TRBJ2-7	TGCAGCGTTGAGATTTTCGACAGGGGATCGTACGAGCAGTACTTC	CSVEIFDRGSYEQYF
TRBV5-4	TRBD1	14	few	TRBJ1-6	TGTGCCAGCAGCCTTGACAGGGCAAATTCACCCCTCCACTTT	CASSLDRANSPLHF
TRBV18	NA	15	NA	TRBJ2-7	TGTGCCAGCTCACCGTCCGGGGGTGCGTCCTACGAGCAGTACTTC	CASSPSGGASYEQYF
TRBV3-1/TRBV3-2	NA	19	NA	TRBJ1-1	TGTGCCAGCAGCCAAGGACTCAGGGACTCCCCGCCGGTGAACACTGAAGCTTTCTTT	CASSQGLRDSPPVNTEAFF
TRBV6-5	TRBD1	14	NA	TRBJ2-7	TGTGCCAGCAGCCTGGGACAGGGATTCTACGAGCAGTACTTC	CASSLGQGFYEQYF